This TCR beta chain was sequenced for a study of identical twins. Study-level findings and limits: In zero-insertion analyses, partial confounding could arise from invariant MAIT and iNKT cells. Monozygotic twin pairs showed more out-of-frame TCR alpha sharing than models estimated.

Per germline, CDR1 SGHRS and CDR2 YFSETQ. The CDR3 length is 13 residues. V was clipped by 2 bases and J by 9 bases, with 12 bases between them. A remark on this clonotype: Antigen specificity is unknown.

Each CDR3 protein gets one entry after TCRdb re-called the 5' RACE reads with MiXCR. The sample consists of 400,000 to 550,000 distinct CDR3 sequences, less than 25% of them appearing once. These data are also associated with another study on T cells expressing NK-cell markers. This second study says: Sorted CD3+CD56+NKG2C+, CD3+CD56+NKG2C- and CD3+CD56-NKG2C+ T cells supplied TCR beta repertoires. The CD3+CD56-NKG2C+ fraction of four donors was likewise dominated by these clonotypes.

Material for sequencing was CD4+ T cells sorted from blood. The rearrangement links TRBV5-1 to TRBJ2-1; the D is unclear. This sequence was found in a woman younger than 35 in good health. CDR3 bases: TGCGCCAGCAGCTTTACTGCGATGGGTGAGCAGTTCTTC. As protein: CASSFTAMGEQFF.